Each of the 8 T cell receptor beta chains below was sequenced from the same sample in a study of blood T cell repertoires in COVID-19. Assay used: immunoSEQ multiplex PCR; TCRdb lists only in-frame clones, some missing. Of roughly 210,000 clones in the sample, approximately 90% were seen once. The sequenced sample consisted of peripheral blood. The source of these receptors is a man aged 65-85 years with acute or convalescent COVID-19.

This rearrangement joins TRBV19 to TRBJ2-2; 9 positions match TRBD2. V shed 4 bases, J shed 6 bases, and the junction held 6 bases outside the gene matches. The CDR3 extends over 15 amino acids. Germline V gene data show CDR1 as LNHDA and CDR2 as SQIVND (reference sequence). This CDR3 reads CASSTIAGAAGELFF. The DNA for the CDR3 is TGTGCCAGTAGTACCATAGCGGGAGCTGCCGGGGAGCTGTTTTTT.

The J gene is TRBJ1-1, the V gene TRBV4-3; the D gene is possibly TRBD1 (5 bases). CDR3 length: 16 residues. The germline V gene encodes CDR1 LGHNA and CDR2 YSLEER. The V gene lost 0 bases and the J gene lost 6 bases, with 17 bases spanning the gap. CDR3 coding DNA: TGCGCCAGCAGCCAAGACCCAGGGAATGTATTGGCTGAAGCTTTCTTT. It codes for CASSQDPGNVLAEAFF.

The chain combines TRBV5-6 with TRBJ1-1; TRBD1 agrees at 7 bases. Germline-derived CDR1 and CDR2 are SGHDT and YYEEEE. The CDR3 has 14 residues. Losses at the gene ends were 2 bases for V and 6 bases for J; bases not matched to a gene: 7. CDR3 region: CASSFPQGISEAFF. Here the CDR3 DNA reads TGTGCCAGCAGCTTCCCACAGGGGATCTCTGAAGCTTTCTTT.

The chain recombines TRBV12-3 or TRBV12-4 with TRBJ2-2; no clear D. The V gene lost 5 bases and the J gene lost 6 bases, with 10 bases spanning the gap. The CDR3 sequence is 13 residues long. The CDR3 DNA is TGTGCCAGCAGTCCAACCCGGGCCGGGGAGCTGTTTTTT. Translated: CASSPTRAGELFF.

The V call is TRBV5-1, the J call TRBJ1-6; possible D gene TRBD1, 5 bases. Germline V lookup: CDR1 SGHRS, CDR2 YFSETQ. V lost 1 base and J lost 5, with 10 bases in between. CDR3 length: 15 amino acids. CDR3 in DNA: TGCGCCAGCAGCTTGATAGGCAGGGATAATTCACCCCTCCACTTT. Protein product: CASSLIGRDNSPLHF.

The rearrangement joins TRBV12-3 or TRBV12-4 to TRBJ2-1; no firm D call. CDR3 length: 12 amino acids. V was trimmed by 5 bases and J by 6 bases, leaving 8 bases between them. CDR3 in amino acids: CASSPLPNEQFF. In DNA form, the CDR3 reads TGTGCCAGCAGTCCCCTACCCAATGAGCAGTTCTTC.

This clone was picked up a small number of times. This chain joins TRBV2 and TRBJ1-5; D is ambiguous. V lost 7 bases to trimming and J lost 4 bases, with 23 bases between them. The CDR3 totals 17 residues. Germline assignment: CDR1 SNHLY and CDR2 FYNNEI. As DNA, the CDR3 is TGTGCCAGCACCCCCCGTCCCCCGGTCGGGTCGAATCAGCCCCAGCATTTT. It specifies CASTPRPPVGSNQPQHF.

The chain employs TRBV19 and TRBJ2-2; 8 bases are shared with TRBD2. V lost 2 bases, J lost 5 bases, and 4 bases stayed unmatched. Per the germline V gene, CDR1 is LNHDA and CDR2 is SQIVND (reference sequence). The CDR3 covers 15 residues. Here the CDR3 reads CASSIMSGSTGELFF. The DNA for the CDR3 is TGTGCCAGTAGTATAATGAGCGGGAGTACCGGGGAGCTGTTTTTT.